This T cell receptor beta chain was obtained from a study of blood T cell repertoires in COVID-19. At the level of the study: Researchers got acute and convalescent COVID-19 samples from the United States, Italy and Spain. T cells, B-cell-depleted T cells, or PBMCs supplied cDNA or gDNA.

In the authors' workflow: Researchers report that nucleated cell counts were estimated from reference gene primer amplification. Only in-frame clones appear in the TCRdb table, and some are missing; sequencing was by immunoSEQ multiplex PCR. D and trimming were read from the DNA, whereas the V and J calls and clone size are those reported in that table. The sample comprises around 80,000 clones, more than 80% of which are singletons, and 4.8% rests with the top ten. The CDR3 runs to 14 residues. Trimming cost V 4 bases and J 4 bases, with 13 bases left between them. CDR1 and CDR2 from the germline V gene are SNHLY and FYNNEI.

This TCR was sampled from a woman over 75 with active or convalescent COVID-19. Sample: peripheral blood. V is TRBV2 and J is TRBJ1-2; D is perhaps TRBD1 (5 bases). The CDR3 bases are TGTGCCAGCAGTGCGGGGGGGGTTGTCTATGGCTACACCTTC. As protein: CASSAGGVVYGYTF.